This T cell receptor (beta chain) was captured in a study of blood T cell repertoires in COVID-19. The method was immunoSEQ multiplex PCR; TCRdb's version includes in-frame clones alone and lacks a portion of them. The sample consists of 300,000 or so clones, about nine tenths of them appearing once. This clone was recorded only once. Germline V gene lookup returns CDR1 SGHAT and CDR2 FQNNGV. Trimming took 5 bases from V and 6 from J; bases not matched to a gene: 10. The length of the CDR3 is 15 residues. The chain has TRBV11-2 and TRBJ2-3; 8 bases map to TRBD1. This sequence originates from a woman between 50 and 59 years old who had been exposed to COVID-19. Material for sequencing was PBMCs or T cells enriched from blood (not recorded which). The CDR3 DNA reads TGTGCCAGCAGCCCTACAGGGGGTATCGTCGATACGCAGTATTTT. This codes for CASSPTGGIVDTQYF.